This T cell receptor (beta chain) comes out of a study of human T cells and chemical hapten exposure. Whole-study results and caveats: Counts of expanded TCRs (at PT1) showed a positive correlation with patch test score. Versus controls, expanded TCRs had significantly more large CDR3 similarity clusters.

TCRdb re-called the RACE reads with MiXCR, one entry per CDR3 protein. The sample yields around 62,000 distinct CDR3 sequences, approximately 6.7% seen once. Per germline, CDR1 DFQATT and CDR2 SNEGSKA (reference sequence). V lost 0 bases and J lost 4, with 7 bases in between. The CDR3 runs 13 residues. Time point defined: pre-sensitization, week 0. Treatment given: therapeutic diphenylcyclopropenone sensitization with weekly scalp DPC. In this sample, this clonotype turned up many times. Its antigen is as yet unknown. Specimen: whole blood, collected in connection with sensitization to the hapten diphenylcyclopropenone (DPC). The source of this sequence is a woman aged 25 to 39 with alopecia areata. Some clones in this sample may be carry-over from other donors' samples. The rearrangement uses TRBV20-1 and TRBJ2-1; possible D gene TRBD1, 5 bases. The CDR3 spells CSAREGEYNEQFF. Here the CDR3 DNA reads TGCAGTGCTAGAGAAGGGGAATACAATGAGCAGTTCTTC.